These 8 T cell receptor beta chains were all obtained from the same sample, sequenced in a study of a mutant IDH1 vaccine in newly diagnosed glioma. Clones were read by immunoSEQ multiplex PCR, and TCRdb kept only the in-frame ones, dropping some. The sample holds more than 25,000 clones, 77% seen once. For these TCRs, the target antigens are not known. As to time point: week 5, during vaccination. Doses consisted of 300 ug of mutant IDH1 20-mer peptide each, paired with topical imiquimod. The sequencing used PBMCs, collected from a glioma patient whose treatment included an IDH1 peptide vaccine. The receptors shown here come from a man in his forties or fifties with glioma.

The V and J genes are TRBV23-1 and TRBJ2-2; D ambiguous. TRBV23-1 is an ORF for which the function is uncertain. V was cut by 4 bases and J by 4 bases, with 19 bases left in between. The CDR3 consists of 17 residues. CDR3 bases: TGCGCCAGCAGTCGCACTGTGCGCGGCCCGGGCACCGGGGAGCTGTTTTTT. It translates to CASSRTVRGPGTGELFF.

This clone was counted only a few times. J is TRBJ1-5 and V is TRBV6-5, with unresolved D. The length of the CDR3 is 12 residues. V was trimmed by 6 bases and J by 7 bases, leaving 10 bases between them. Germline V gene lookup returns CDR1 MNHEY and CDR2 SVGAGI. CDR3 sequence reads: CASRANGQPQHF. CDR3 coding DNA: TGTGCCAGCAGGGCGAATGGCCAGCCCCAGCATTTT.

DNA for the CDR3: TGTGCCAGCAGCGACCCCGGGACTAGCGGGGAGTACCAAGAGACCCAGTACTTC. It specifies CASSDPGTSGEYQETQYF. The chain links TRBV9 to TRBJ2-5, with 13 bases aligning to TRBD2. The CDR3 is 18 amino acids. J was trimmed by 0 bases and V by 3 bases; bases with no gene match: 8. The germline V gene has CDR1 SGDLS and CDR2 YYNGEE. Full variable domain (missing parts from reference TRBV9 and TRBJ2-5): DSGVTQTPKHLITATGQRVTLRCSPRSGDLSVYWYQQSLDQGLQFLIQYYNGEERAKGNILERFSAQQFPDLHSELNLSSLELGDSALYFCASSDPGTSGEYQETQYFGPGTRLLVL.

The chain couples TRBV5-1 to TRBJ2-5; 11 nucleotides align to TRBD2. Trimming at V came to 0 bases and at J to 3 bases, leaving 4 bases not matched to a gene. The CDR3 loop spans 16 amino acids. CDR1 and CDR2 from the germline V gene are SGHRS and YFSETQ. CDR3 sequence (DNA): TGCGCCAGCAGCTTGGAACTAGCGGGAGTAGAAGAGACCCAGTACTTC. Protein sequence: CASSLELAGVEETQYF.

This clone was detected only a few times. The chain has TRBV12-5 and TRBJ2-1; weak D call: TRBD2 (5 bases). Per germline, CDR1 LGHNT and CDR2 FRNRAP. The CDR3 is 14 residues long. With 1 base removed from V and 6 bases from J, the gap between germline ends came to 10 bases. This chain's CDR3 is CASGLGGPLNEQFF. CDR3 DNA sequence: TGTGCTAGTGGTTTGGGCGGGCCTCTCAATGAGCAGTTCTTC. Using reference TRBV12-5 and TRBJ2-1 for the parts outside the CDR3, the full variable domain is DARVTQTPRHKVTEMGQEVTMRCQPILGHNTVFWYRQTMMQGLELLAYFRNRAPLDDSGMPKDRFSAEMPDATLATLKIQPSEPRDSAVYFCASGLGGPLNEQFFGPGTRLTVL.

The chain uses TRBV4-2 and TRBJ1-4; 11 bases agree with TRBD1. The CDR3 sequence is 14 residues long. The germline gives CDR1 LGHNA, CDR2 YNFKEQ. Unmatched junction bases numbered 2, after V lost 3 bases and J lost 8 bases. The CDR3 sequence: CASSHGTGGEKLFF. The CDR3 region has the DNA TGTGCCAGCAGCCATGGGACAGGGGGGGAAAAACTGTTTTTT.

The CDR3 DNA is TGTGCCAGCAGCTTAGGGACCGACGAGCAGTACGTC. Translating it yields CASSLGTDEQYV. This sequence joins TRBV7-9 and TRBJ2-7; D unclear. V was cut by 1 base and J by 5 bases, with 6 bases left in between. Germline V gives CDR1 SEHNR, CDR2 FQNEAQ (reference sequence). The CDR3 runs 12 residues.

Here the CDR3 reads CASMTPGRRTQYF. The CDR3 coding sequence is TGTGCCAGCATGACACCGGGACGAAGGACCCAGTACTTC. The chain is built from TRBV6-1 and TRBJ2-5; D tentatively reads TRBD1 or TRBD2 (5 bases each). Per the germline V gene, CDR1 is MNHNS and CDR2 is SASEGT. The CDR3 is 13 residues long. V lost 7 bases and J lost 7, with 16 bases in between.